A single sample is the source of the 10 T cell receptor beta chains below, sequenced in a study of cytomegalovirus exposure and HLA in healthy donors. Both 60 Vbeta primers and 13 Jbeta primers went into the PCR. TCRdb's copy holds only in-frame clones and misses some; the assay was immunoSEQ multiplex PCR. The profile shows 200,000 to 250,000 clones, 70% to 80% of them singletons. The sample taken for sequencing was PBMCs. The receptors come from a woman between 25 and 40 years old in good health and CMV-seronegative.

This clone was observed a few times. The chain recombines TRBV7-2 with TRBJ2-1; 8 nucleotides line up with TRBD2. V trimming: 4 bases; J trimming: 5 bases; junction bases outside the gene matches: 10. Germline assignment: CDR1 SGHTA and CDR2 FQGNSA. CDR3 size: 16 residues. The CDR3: CASSWTPGGPDNEQFF. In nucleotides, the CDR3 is TGTGCCAGCAGCTGGACCCCGGGGGGGCCTGACAATGAGCAGTTCTTC. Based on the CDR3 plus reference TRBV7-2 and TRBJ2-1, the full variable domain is GAGVSQSPSNKVTEKGKDVELRCDPISGHTALYWYRQSLGQGLEFLIYFQGNSAPDKSGLPSDRFSAERTGGSVSTLTIQRTQQEDSAVYLCASSWTPGGPDNEQFFGPGTRLTVL.

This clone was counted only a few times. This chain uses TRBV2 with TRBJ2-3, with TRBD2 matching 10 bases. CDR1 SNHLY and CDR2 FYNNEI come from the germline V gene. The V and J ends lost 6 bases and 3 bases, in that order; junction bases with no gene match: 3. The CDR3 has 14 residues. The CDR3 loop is CASSPGLATDTQYF. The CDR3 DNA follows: TGTGCCAGCAGCCCGGGACTAGCGACAGATACGCAGTATTTT.

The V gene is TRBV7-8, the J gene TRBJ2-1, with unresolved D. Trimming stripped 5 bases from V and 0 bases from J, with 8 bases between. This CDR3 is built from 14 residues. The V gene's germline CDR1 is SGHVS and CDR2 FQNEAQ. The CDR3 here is CASSRSPSYNEQFF. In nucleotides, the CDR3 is TGTGCCAGCAGCCGGTCCCCCTCCTACAATGAGCAGTTCTTC. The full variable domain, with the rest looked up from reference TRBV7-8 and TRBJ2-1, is GAGVSQSPRYKVAKRGQDVALRCDPISGHVSLFWYQQALGQGPEFLTYFQNEAQLDKSGLPSDRFFAERPEGSVSTLKIQRTQQEDSAVYLCASSRSPSYNEQFFGPGTRLTVL.

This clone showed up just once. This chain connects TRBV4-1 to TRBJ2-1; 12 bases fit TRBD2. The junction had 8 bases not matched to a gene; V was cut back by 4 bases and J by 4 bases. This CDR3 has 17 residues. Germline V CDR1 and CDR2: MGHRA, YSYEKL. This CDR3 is CASSPRLTSGGYNEQFF. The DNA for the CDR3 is TGCGCCAGCAGCCCGCGATTGACTAGCGGGGGTTACAATGAGCAGTTCTTC.

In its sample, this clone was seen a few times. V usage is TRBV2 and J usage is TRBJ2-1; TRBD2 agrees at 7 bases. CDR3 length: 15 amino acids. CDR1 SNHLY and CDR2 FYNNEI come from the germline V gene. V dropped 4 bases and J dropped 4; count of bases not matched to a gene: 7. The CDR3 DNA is TGTGCCAGCAGTGTTGGGTGGGGGGGATACAATGAGCAGTTCTTC. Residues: CASSVGWGGYNEQFF.

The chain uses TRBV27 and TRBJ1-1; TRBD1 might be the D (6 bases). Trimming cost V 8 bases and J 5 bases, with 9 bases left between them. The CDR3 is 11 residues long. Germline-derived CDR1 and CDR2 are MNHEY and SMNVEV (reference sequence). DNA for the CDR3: TGTGCCAGCGTTAGGGGGACTGAAGCTTTCTTT. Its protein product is CASVRGTEAFF.

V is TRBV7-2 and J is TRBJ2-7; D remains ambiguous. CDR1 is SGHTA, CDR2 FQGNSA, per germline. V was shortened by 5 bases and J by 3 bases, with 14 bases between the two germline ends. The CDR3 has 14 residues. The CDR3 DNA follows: TGTGCCAGCAGCGAGCTTATGGCTAGCTACGAGCAGTACTTC. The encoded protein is CASSELMASYEQYF.

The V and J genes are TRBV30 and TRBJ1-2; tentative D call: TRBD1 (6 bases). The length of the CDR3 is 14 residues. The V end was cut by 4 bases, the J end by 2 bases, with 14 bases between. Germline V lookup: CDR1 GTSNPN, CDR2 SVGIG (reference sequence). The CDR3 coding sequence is TGTGCCTGGAACCGGGACACTGGGAACTATGGCTACACCTTC. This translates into CAWNRDTGNYGYTF.

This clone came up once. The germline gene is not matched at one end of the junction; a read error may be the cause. The CDR3 sequence: CSSSLVAGAGEKLFF. The CDR3, as DNA: TGTTCCAGCAGCTTAGTGGCTGGGGCAGGGGAAAAACTGTTTTTT. J is TRBJ1-4 and V is TRBV7-9, with TRBD1 as a possible D gene (5 bases). Looked up from germline, CDR1 is SEHNR and CDR2 is FQNEAQ (reference sequence). The CDR3 totals 15 residues.

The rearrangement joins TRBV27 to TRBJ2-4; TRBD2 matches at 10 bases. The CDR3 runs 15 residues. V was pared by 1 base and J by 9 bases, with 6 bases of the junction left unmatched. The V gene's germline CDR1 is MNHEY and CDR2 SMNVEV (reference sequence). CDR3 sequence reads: CASSLFPGLASIQYF. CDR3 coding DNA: TGTGCCAGCAGTTTATTCCCGGGACTAGCGAGCATTCAGTACTTC.